The 30 T cell receptor beta chains reported below all come from one sample, sequenced in a study of T cells in Graves' hyperthyroidism and ophthalmopathy. Regions amplified from RNA transcripts were the TCR beta CDR3 regions. First-round RT-PCR targeting the TCR CDR3 was performed with the HTBI primer set. TCRdb re-called the multiplex PCR reads with MiXCR, one entry per CDR3 protein. The repertoire holds over 200,000 distinct CDR3 sequences, about 16% seen once, with about 45% in the top ten. Sequenced input: blood. These receptors came from a middle-aged man with Graves' hyperthyroidism.

The V gene is TRBV27, the J gene TRBJ2-7; D may be TRBD1 or TRBD2 (5 bases each). Germline-derived CDR1 and CDR2 are MNHEY and SMNVEV (reference sequence). The CDR3 is made up of 15 amino acids. The V gene lost 4 bases and the J gene lost 3 bases, with 16 bases spanning the gap. The CDR3 sequence: CASSYGGPSYYEQYF. The CDR3 DNA follows: TGTGCCAGCAGTTATGGGGGACCATCCTACTACGAGCAGTACTTC.

This clonotype appeared many times. This chain links TRBV30 with TRBJ2-7, with 8 bases lining up with TRBD2. The germline gives CDR1 GTSNPN, CDR2 SVGIG (reference sequence). With 0 bases clipped from V and 7 bases from J, the junction kept 14 bases outside the gene matches. The CDR3 loop spans 16 amino acids. In DNA form, the CDR3 reads TGTGCCTGGAGTGTACGTTCGTCGGGGGGGCCGCGAGAGCAGTACTTC. Translation: CAWSVRSSGGPREQYF.

This clonotype was counted at least ten times. The V call is TRBV7-9, the J call TRBJ1-5; no reliable D call. V lost 5 bases, J lost 7 bases, and 9 bases lay in between. The CDR3 consists of 12 residues. Germline loops: CDR1 SEHNR, CDR2 FQNEAQ (reference sequence). In DNA form, the CDR3 reads TGTGCCAGCAGCACCAGCCCCCAGCCCCAGCATTTT. Amino acids: CASSTSPQPQHF. The whole variable domain, remainder taken from reference TRBV7-9 and TRBJ1-5, is DTGVSQNPRHKITKRGQNVTFRCDPISEHNRLYWYRQTLGQGPEFLTYFQNEAQLEKSRLLSDRFSAERPKGSFSTLEIQRTEQGDSAMYLCASSTSPQPQHFGDGTRLSIL.

This clonotype showed up many times. The chain employs TRBV11-2 and TRBJ2-1, with 7 bases that match TRBD1. V lost 4 bases and J lost 6; bases outside the gene matches: 12. The germline V gene encodes CDR1 SGHAT and CDR2 FQNNGV. The CDR3 covers 16 residues. CDR3 DNA sequence: TGTGCCAGCAGCTGGACAGGCCACCCCCTCGCCAATGAGCAGTTCTTC. This codes for CASSWTGHPLANEQFF.

This clonotype was detected ten times or more. The chain employs TRBV19 and TRBJ2-3; D uncertain. V lost 3 bases and J lost 4, with 11 bases in between. CDR3 size: 14 residues. Germline CDR1 reads LNHDA; CDR2 reads SQIVND (reference sequence). CDR3 in amino acids: CASSMNPRADTQYF. DNA of the CDR3: TGTGCCAGTAGTATGAACCCAAGAGCAGATACGCAGTATTTT.

At least ten counts were recorded for this clonotype. The gene calls are TRBV20-1 and TRBJ1-1, with unresolved D. The CDR3 is made up of 10 amino acids. Germline assignment: CDR1 DFQATT and CDR2 SNEGSKA (reference sequence). Trimming took off 3 bases at V and 3 bases at J, with 2 bases between the two ends. In DNA form, the CDR3 reads TGCAGTGCTAGGGACACTGAAGCTTTCTTT. It encodes CSARDTEAFF.

This clonotype was detected many times. The chain uses TRBV7-2 and TRBJ2-2, with TRBD2 as a possible D gene (6 bases). CDR3 length: 15 residues. The germline V gene encodes CDR1 SGHTA and CDR2 FQGNSA. With 3 bases removed from V and 2 bases from J, the gap between germline ends came to 10 bases. The CDR3 DNA follows: TGTGCCAGCAGCTTCACGGGACTCAACACCGGGGAGCTGTTTTTT. This encodes CASSFTGLNTGELFF.

The chain uses TRBV20-1 and TRBJ1-1; D gene ambiguous. The V gene lost 3 bases and the J gene lost 4 bases, with 12 bases spanning the gap. Germline assignment: CDR1 DFQATT and CDR2 SNEGSKA (reference sequence). The CDR3 has 13 amino acids. The CDR3 sequence is CSASLGIRTEAFF. CDR3 bases: TGCAGTGCTAGTCTGGGGATTCGCACTGAAGCTTTCTTT.

This clonotype was detected ten times or more. In DNA, the CDR3 is TGTGCCAGCAGCTTAAAGGGGGCGTATTCACCCCTCCACTTT. It yields the protein CASSLKGAYSPLHF. The chain joins TRBV12-3 or TRBV12-4 to TRBJ1-6, with 7 bases matching TRBD1. The CDR3 is 14 residues long. With 6 bases clipped from V and 8 bases from J, the junction kept 7 bases outside the gene matches.

This clonotype has at least ten counts. This chain links TRBV7-2 with TRBJ1-4; tentative D call: TRBD1 (5 bases). This CDR3 spans 15 amino acids. Looked up from germline, CDR1 is SGHTA and CDR2 is FQGNSA. V was pared by 5 bases and J by 4 bases, with 14 bases between. Here the CDR3 reads CASSPSGKDNEKLFF. Written as DNA, the CDR3 is TGTGCCAGCAGCCCGTCAGGGAAAGATAATGAAAAACTGTTTTTT.

This clonotype was observed once. The chain joins TRBV5-1 to TRBJ2-2; D is uncertain. Germline lookup yields CDR1 SGHRS and CDR2 YFSETQ. Between the trimmed V and J ends, which lost 3 bases and 7 bases, there was a span of 13 bases. This CDR3 is 14 amino acids long. The CDR3 is CASSSNPHGGELFF. The CDR3 DNA reads as TGCGCCAGCAGCTCGAACCCCCACGGCGGGGAGCTGTTTTTT.

This clonotype was counted ten times or more. The genes are TRBV7-2 and TRBJ2-1; D tentatively fits TRBD1 or TRBD2 (6 bases each). Germline V gene lookup returns CDR1 SGHTA and CDR2 FQGNSA. CDR3 size: 16 residues. V lost 5 bases and J 3 bases, leaving 17 bases between the germline ends. CDR3 region: CASSTQTRGGYNEQFF. The CDR3 DNA reads TGTGCCAGCAGCACACAGACTAGAGGGGGCTACAATGAGCAGTTCTTC.

The rearrangement links TRBV12-3 or TRBV12-4 to TRBJ1-1; tentative D call: TRBD1 (5 bases). V was clipped by 3 bases and J by 11 bases, with 16 bases between them. The length of the CDR3 is 13 residues. The CDR3 nucleotides are TGTGCCAGCAGTTTTGGGCGTGACAGTTATGCTTTCTTT. Its protein is CASSFGRDSYAFF.

The V and J genes are TRBV30 and TRBJ2-5; D remains ambiguous. The CDR3 length is 12 residues. V was clipped by 4 bases and J by 9 bases, with 15 bases between them. Germline-derived CDR1 and CDR2 are GTSNPN and SVGIG (reference sequence). In DNA form, the CDR3 reads TGTGCCTGGAATCGGCCCCCTGGGGCCCAGTACTTC. Amino acid sequence: CAWNRPPGAQYF.

This clonotype was seen repeatedly, ten times or more. The chain combines TRBV30 with TRBJ2-7, with 10 bases that match TRBD1. The CDR3 loop spans 15 amino acids. The junction had 7 bases not matched to a gene; V was cut back by 4 bases and J by 1 base. CDR1 is GTSNPN, CDR2 SVGIG, per germline (reference sequence). In nucleotides, the CDR3 is TGTGCCTGGACCGACCCGGGACAGGGGTCCTACGAGCAGTACTTC. Encoded protein: CAWTDPGQGSYEQYF.

This clonotype occurred a few times. CDR3 residues: CASANRWNSPLHF. The DNA of the CDR3 is TGCGCCAGCGCAAACCGGTGGAATTCACCCCTCCACTTT. This sequence joins TRBV4-3 and TRBJ1-6; no clear D. The germline CDR1 and CDR2 sequences are LGHNA and YSLEER. This CDR3 is 13 amino acids long. The V end was cut by 8 bases, the J end by 7 bases, with 12 bases between.

There are a few counts of this clonotype. This sequence joins TRBV5-1 and TRBJ1-1, with a weak D call TRBD1 (6 bases). Germline values: CDR1 SGHRS, CDR2 YFSETQ. CDR3 size: 13 residues. With 3 bases removed from V and 3 bases from J, the gap between germline ends came to 9 bases. Here the CDR3 reads CASSYRQDTEAFF. For the CDR3, the DNA is TGCGCCAGCAGCTATCGACAGGACACTGAAGCTTTCTTT. Full variable domain (missing parts from reference TRBV5-1 and TRBJ1-1): KAGVTQTPRYLIKTRGQQVTLSCSPISGHRSVSWYQQTPGQGLQFLFEYFSETQRNKGNFPGRFSGRQFSNSRSEMNVSTLELGDSALYLCASSYRQDTEAFFGQGTRLTVV.

The J gene is TRBJ1-5, the V gene TRBV28; 8 bases agree with TRBD1. CDR1 and CDR2 (germline): MDHEN, SYDVKM. This CDR3 spans 15 amino acids. The trim removed 9 bases at V and 0 bases at J, leaving 7 bases unmatched. The CDR3 bases are TGTGCCAGTTTAGCGGACAGGGTTAGCAATCAGCCCCAGCATTTT. Translation: CASLADRVSNQPQHF. Full variable domain (rest looked up from reference TRBV28 and TRBJ1-5): DVKVTQSSRYLVKRTGEKVFLECVQDMDHENMFWYRQDPGLGLRLIYFSYDVKMKEKGDIPEGYSVSREKKERFSLILESASTNQTSMYLCASLADRVSNQPQHFGDGTRLSIL.

In this sample, this clonotype turned up a few times. This chain joins TRBV7-6 and TRBJ1-6; D unresolved. The CDR3 sequence is 15 residues long. Trimming left V 5 bases short and J 0 bases short, with 8 bases between. Germline values: CDR1 SGHVS, CDR2 FNYEAQ. CDR3 loop: CASSPQASYNSPLHF. The CDR3 DNA sequence: TGTGCCAGCAGCCCTCAAGCCTCCTATAATTCACCCCTCCACTTT.

The table lists this clonotype with many counts. The rearrangement links TRBV5-1 to TRBJ1-1, with TRBD1 identical over 9 bases. This CDR3 spans 15 amino acids. The germline CDR1 and CDR2 sequences are SGHRS and YFSETQ. With V trimmed by 0 bases and J by 11 bases, 11 bases remained unmatched. DNA of the CDR3: TGCGCCAGCAGCTTGGGGGCTACAGGGGGCCTCGGGGCTTTCTTT. It translates to CASSLGATGGLGAFF.

Ten or more counts support this clonotype. J is TRBJ2-1 and V is TRBV6-2 or TRBV6-3, with 10 bases aligning to TRBD1. The CDR3 contains 15 residues. Germline CDR1 is MNHEY and CDR2 is SVGEGT. The ends lost 5 bases at V and 6 bases at J; junction bases unmatched: 7. CDR3 bases: TGTGCCAGCAGTGGGGGACAGGGGTCGGCCAATGAGCAGTTCTTC. Protein product: CASSGGQGSANEQFF.

This clonotype is a singleton in its sample. The V and J genes are TRBV6-1 and TRBJ2-1; the match to TRBD1 covers 9 bases. J gave up 6 bases and V 6 bases, and 9 bases lay outside the gene matches. Germline loops: CDR1 MNHNS, CDR2 SASEGT. This CDR3 contains 15 residues. CDR3 sequence (DNA): TGTGCCAGCAGCCGAGACAGGGGGGGTCTCAATGAGCAGTTCTTC. Translating gives CASSRDRGGLNEQFF.

V is TRBV6-1 and J is TRBJ2-4; D is uncertain. This CDR3 comprises 15 residues. Germline CDR1 and CDR2: MNHNS and SASEGT. Deletions cut 5 bases from V and 0 bases from J, with 11 bases between. The CDR3 DNA is TGTGCCAGCAGTAAAGGACGCCAAGCCAAAAACATTCAGTACTTC. This encodes CASSKGRQAKNIQYF.

This clonotype has a count of ten or more. V usage is TRBV5-1 and J usage is TRBJ2-1; D possibly corresponds to TRBD1 (6 bases). Looked up from germline, CDR1 is SGHRS and CDR2 is YFSETQ. The CDR3 is made up of 15 amino acids. Between the trimmed V and J ends, which lost 4 bases and 2 bases, there was a span of 13 bases. CDR3 sequence: CASSQLQGPYNEQFF. For the CDR3, the DNA is TGCGCCAGCAGCCAACTACAGGGTCCCTACAATGAGCAGTTCTTC.

This clonotype was counted only a few times. This sequence joins TRBV19 and TRBJ2-5, with 7 nucleotides matching TRBD2. Germline V lookup: CDR1 LNHDA, CDR2 SQIVND (reference sequence). The junction had 7 bases not matched to a gene; V was cut back by 1 base and J by 5 bases. The CDR3 runs to 15 residues. The CDR3 nucleotides are TGTGCCAGTAGTATAGGTCGATCTAGCGGCGAGACCCAGTACTTC. It is translated as CASSIGRSSGETQYF.

This clonotype was observed at least ten times. The chain couples TRBV7-6 to TRBJ1-4, with D possibly TRBD1 on 5 matching bases. The CDR3 contains 15 residues. V dropped 0 bases and J dropped 8 bases, with 13 bases sitting between them. CDR1 and CDR2 (germline): SGHVS, FNYEAQ. This chain's CDR3 is CASSLAQGVGEKLFF. CDR3 coding DNA: TGTGCCAGCAGCTTAGCGCAGGGTGTTGGAGAAAAACTGTTTTTT.

In its sample, this clonotype was seen many times. V usage is TRBV7-3 and J usage is TRBJ1-6, with D uncertain. The CDR3 loop spans 13 amino acids. CDR1 is SGHTA and CDR2 is FQGTGA in the germline V gene. V was pared by 3 bases and J by 8 bases, with 8 bases between. As DNA, the CDR3 is TGTGCCAGCAGCTTCAACACGGATTCACCCCTCCACTTT. This translates into CASSFNTDSPLHF.

This clonotype was seen just once. V usage is TRBV7-2 and J usage is TRBJ2-7; TRBD1 is a possible D gene (5 bases). There are 13 residues in the CDR3. Germline V gives CDR1 SGHTA, CDR2 FQGNSA. V shed 5 bases and J shed 0 bases, with 8 bases lying between them. The CDR3 region is CASSTGHSYEQYF. CDR3 DNA sequence: TGTGCCAGCAGCACTGGACACTCCTACGAGCAGTACTTC.

This clonotype was seen only a few times. The genes are TRBV9 and TRBJ1-1; 7 positions match TRBD1. The CDR3 contains 15 residues. The V gene's germline CDR1 is SGDLS and CDR2 YYNGEE. Trimming cost V 0 bases and J 7 bases; bases outside gene matches: 9. The CDR3 DNA sequence: TGTGCCAGCAGCGTAGGAGGAGGGGGCGTGTTTGAAGCTTTCTTT. As protein: CASSVGGGGVFEAFF. The full variable domain, completed using reference TRBV9 and TRBJ1-1, is DSGVTQTPKHLITATGQRVTLRCSPRSGDLSVYWYQQSLDQGLQFLIQYYNGEERAKGNILERFSAQQFPDLHSELNLSSLELGDSALYFCASSVGGGGVFEAFFGQGTRLTVV.

This clonotype was counted at least ten times. The chain recombines TRBV20-1 with TRBJ1-4, with TRBD1 as a possible D gene (5 bases). V shed 5 bases and J shed 6 bases, with 22 bases lying between them. The CDR3 length is 16 residues. Germline V gene sequence: CDR1 DFQATT, CDR2 SNEGSKA (reference sequence). This CDR3 reads CSAGPPSGQGDEKLFF. The DNA for the CDR3 is TGCAGTGCTGGACCTCCAAGTGGGCAGGGCGATGAAAAACTGTTTTTT.